These 27 T cell receptor beta chains originate from one sample sequenced in a study of CD8 T cells in ankylosing spondylitis. Each CDR3 protein is one row after TCRdb ran MiXCR on the 5' RACE reads. Among approximately 100,000 distinct CDR3 sequences, approximately 25% were seen once, and the ten largest hold roughly an eighth. The material sequenced was synovial fluid, either unsorted or a sorted T cell fraction (not recorded which). The receptors come from a male donor with ankylosing spondylitis.

Here the CDR3 DNA reads TGTGCCAGCAATCCATCGAGCGGCCGCCTTACCTACAATGAGCAGTTCTTC. Protein product: CASNPSSGRLTYNEQFF. The rearrangement uses TRBV2 and TRBJ2-1; weak D call: TRBD2 (5 bases). The CDR3 is 17 amino acids. In germline, CDR1 is SNHLY, CDR2 FYNNEI. V was clipped by 7 bases and J by 2 bases, with 21 bases between them. The full variable domain, its missing parts supplied by reference TRBV2 and TRBJ2-1, is EPEVTQTPSHQVTQMGQEVILRCVPISNHLYFYWYRQILGQKVEFLVSFYNNEISEKSEIFDDQFSVERPDGSNFTLKIRSTKLEDSAMYFCASNPSSGRLTYNEQFFGPGTRLTVL.

This sequence joins TRBV4-1 and TRBJ2-2; D is unresolved. Trimming pared 1 base from V and 13 bases from J, leaving 10 bases between. This CDR3 is 12 amino acids long. Germline CDR1 is MGHRA and CDR2 is YSYEKL. The CDR3 reads CASSQGVWPLFF. The CDR3 DNA reads TGCGCCAGCAGCCAAGGCGTCTGGCCGCTGTTTTTT.

The rearrangement uses TRBV11-1 and TRBJ2-5; weak D call: TRBD2 (5 bases). V was shortened by 6 bases and J by 5 bases, with 13 bases between the two germline ends. Germline CDR1 and CDR2: SGHAT and FQDESV (reference sequence). The CDR3 runs 13 residues. CDR3 loop: CASSYGPGETQYF. In DNA, the CDR3 is TGTGCCAGCAGTTACGGACCGGGGGAGACCCAGTACTTC.

This clonotype was counted a few times. The chain combines TRBV3-1 with TRBJ1-5; D may be TRBD1 (6 bases). Trimming shortened V by 4 bases and J by 2 bases, and 21 bases separated the two germline ends. This CDR3 is 18 amino acids long. Germline lookup yields CDR1 LGHDT and CDR2 YNNKEL (reference sequence). CDR3 sequence (DNA): TGTGCCAGCAGCCCGCAACTTGACACAGGGATGGGCAATCAGCCCCAGCATTTT. As protein: CASSPQLDTGMGNQPQHF.

This clonotype was picked up many times. The CDR3 coding sequence is TGCAGTGCTAGAGACCAACAGAGCTCCTATAATTCACCCCTCCACTTT. This translates into CSARDQQSSYNSPLHF. This chain links TRBV20-1 with TRBJ1-6; no clear D. Germline V gene lookup returns CDR1 DFQATT and CDR2 SNEGSKA (reference sequence). V was clipped by 0 bases and J by 0 bases, with 9 bases between them. This CDR3 comprises 16 residues.

This clonotype was recorded a few times. The V and J genes are TRBV11-2 and TRBJ2-2; TRBD2 matches at 10 bases. This CDR3 has 15 amino acids. V gave up 1 base and J gave up 4 bases; unmatched junction bases: 0. CDR1 and CDR2 from the germline V gene are SGHAT and FQNNGV. Here the CDR3 reads CASSLGTSGTGELFF. The CDR3 DNA sequence: TGTGCCAGCAGCTTAGGGACTAGCGGCACCGGGGAGCTGTTTTTT. Full variable domain (outside the CDR3, taken from reference TRBV11-2 and TRBJ2-2): EAGVAQSPRYKIIEKRQSVAFWCNPISGHATLYWYQQILGQGPKLLIQFQNNGVVDDSQLPKDRFSAERLKGVDSTLKIQPAKLEDSAVYLCASSLGTSGTGELFFGEGSRLTVL.

The V gene is TRBV7-9, the J gene TRBJ2-7, with 7 bases lining up with TRBD2. The germline gives CDR1 SEHNR, CDR2 FQNEAQ (reference sequence). The CDR3 loop spans 15 amino acids. V gave up 2 bases and J gave up 2 bases; unmatched junction bases: 6. In DNA form, the CDR3 reads TGTGCCAGCAGCTTAAATTTAGCGGGTCCCTACGAGCAGTACTTC. The encoded protein is CASSLNLAGPYEQYF.

The chain couples TRBV20-1 to TRBJ2-3; 9 bases line up with TRBD1. The ends lost 5 bases at V and 7 bases at J; junction bases unmatched: 7. The CDR3 is 13 residues long. From germline, CDR1 is DFQATT and CDR2 SNEGSKA (reference sequence). CDR3 nucleotides: TGCAGTGCTTCGACAGGGGGACCACATACGCAGTATTTT. It yields the protein CSASTGGPHTQYF.

This clonotype was counted ten times or more. The chain couples TRBV20-1 to TRBJ2-7; D uncertain. Germline assignment: CDR1 DFQATT and CDR2 SNEGSKA (reference sequence). V was shortened by 0 bases and J by 7 bases, with 13 bases between the two germline ends. This CDR3 contains 13 residues. CDR3 nucleotides: TGCAGTGCTAGAGATCTTGGCAACGGGGAGCAGTACGTC. This translates into CSARDLGNGEQYV.

This clonotype has just a few counts. The chain carries TRBV4-2 and TRBJ2-3, with D hard to call. CDR3 length equals 14 residues. V was shortened by 4 bases and J by 0 bases, with 8 bases between the two germline ends. Germline V gene lookup returns CDR1 LGHNA and CDR2 YNFKEQ. CDR3 bases: TGTGCCAGCAGCCTCGACGGCAGCACAGATACGCAGTATTTT. This encodes CASSLDGSTDTQYF.

The sample holds a few counts of this clonotype. V gene TRBV12-3 or TRBV12-4 combines with J gene TRBJ1-5; D gene ambiguous. The V gene lost 6 bases and the J gene lost 10 bases, with 13 bases spanning the gap. The CDR3 totals 12 residues. The DNA of the CDR3 is TGTGCCAGCAGCCCTAGCGGGAGTCCCCAGCATTTT. Its translation: CASSPSGSPQHF.

This clonotype turned up a few times. V gene TRBV4-1 combines with J gene TRBJ2-1; 8 bases are shared with TRBD2. This CDR3 region has 18 residues. The ends lost 0 bases at V and 7 bases at J; junction bases unmatched: 14. The germline V gene has CDR1 MGHRA and CDR2 YSYEKL. Here the CDR3 reads CASSQEVIGGTRRNEQFF. CDR3 DNA: TGCGCCAGCAGCCAAGAAGTTATCGGGGGGACTAGAAGGAATGAGCAGTTCTTC.

This chain uses TRBV30 with TRBJ2-1; 8 bases line up with TRBD1. Trimming took 3 bases from V and 9 from J; bases not matched to a gene: 7. The CDR3 is 13 amino acids. Germline V gene data show CDR1 as GTSNPN and CDR2 as SVGIG (reference sequence). CDR3 sequence reads: CAWRVTGGGEQFF. The CDR3 DNA sequence: TGTGCCTGGAGAGTTACAGGGGGAGGTGAGCAGTTCTTC.

This sequence joins TRBV11-2 and TRBJ2-1, with a possible D match to TRBD1 (5 bases). Trimming cost V 4 bases and J 2 bases, with 18 bases left between them. CDR1 is SGHAT, CDR2 FQNNGV, per germline. There are 17 residues in the CDR3. This chain's CDR3 is CASSSNLGLATYNEQFF. The DNA of the CDR3 is TGTGCCAGCAGCTCGAATTTGGGGCTGGCTACCTACAATGAGCAGTTCTTC.

This clonotype has ten or more counts. The chain recombines TRBV5-1 with TRBJ1-2, with D possibly TRBD1 on 5 matching bases. Germline CDR1 and CDR2: SGHRS and YFSETQ. The V and J ends lost 7 bases and 2 bases respectively, with 15 bases between them. This CDR3 has 14 amino acids. CDR3 protein: CASHDPGRNYGYTF. In DNA form, the CDR3 reads TGCGCCAGCCATGATCCGGGACGGAACTATGGCTACACCTTC.

This clonotype was found many times. The CDR3 region has the DNA TGTGCCAGTAGTCCCTCGGGAACTCGTAGGTACGAGCAGTACTTC. Its protein product is CASSPSGTRRYEQYF. V gene TRBV19 combines with J gene TRBJ2-7, with D possibly TRBD2 on 5 matching bases. The CDR3 runs to 15 residues. The germline gives CDR1 LNHDA, CDR2 SQIVND (reference sequence). V dropped 5 bases and J dropped 4 bases, with 18 bases sitting between them.

The J gene is TRBJ2-2, the V gene TRBV12-3 or TRBV12-4; tentatively, D is TRBD2 (6 bases). The CDR3 extends over 15 amino acids. V gave up 1 base and J gave up 2 bases, with 8 bases separating them. CDR3 sequence reads: CASSLGSGNTGELFF. The CDR3 DNA sequence: TGTGCCAGCAGTTTAGGTAGCGGAAACACCGGGGAGCTGTTTTTT.

This chain links TRBV6-1 with TRBJ2-5, with 7 bases fitting TRBD2. This CDR3 region has 13 residues. Germline V gene sequence: CDR1 MNHNS, CDR2 SASEGT. V lost 6 bases and J lost 3; bases outside the gene matches: 4. CDR3 protein: CASRRLAEETQYF. The CDR3 DNA is TGTGCCAGCAGGCGGCTAGCGGAAGAGACCCAGTACTTC.

This clonotype was picked up one time. An end of the junction does not agree with germline; a read error may underlie this. This rearrangement joins TRBV14 to TRBJ2-4, with 12 bases lining up with TRBD2. This CDR3 region has 18 residues. In germline, CDR1 is SGHDN, CDR2 FVKESK. CDR3 sequence: CASSQETSGSGAKNIQYF. CDR3 DNA sequence: TGTGCCAGCAGTCAAGAGACTAGCGGGAGCGGAGCCAAAAACATTCAGTACTTC.

The chain uses TRBV3-1 and TRBJ2-5; D is possibly TRBD2 (6 bases). Looked up from germline, CDR1 is LGHDT and CDR2 is YNNKEL (reference sequence). Trimming took off 7 bases at V and 5 bases at J, with 26 bases between the two ends. This CDR3 region has 17 residues. CDR3 residues: CASTIPNGGIDEETQYF. CDR3 in DNA: TGTGCCAGCACCATACCTAACGGCGGGATCGATGAGGAGACCCAGTACTTC.

The chain combines TRBV10-3 with TRBJ2-2; 8 nucleotides match TRBD2. This CDR3 region has 15 residues. The V gene end was trimmed by 3 bases and the J gene end by 2 bases; junction bases not matched to a gene: 2. Germline V gene data show CDR1 as ENHRY and CDR2 as SYGVKD. The CDR3 protein is CAISDSGKNTGELFF. The CDR3 DNA sequence: TGTGCCATCAGTGATAGCGGGAAAAACACCGGGGAGCTGTTTTTT.

This clonotype was seen a handful of times. The J gene is TRBJ2-7, the V gene TRBV12-3 or TRBV12-4; no clear D. V lost 3 bases to trimming and J lost 5 bases, with 8 bases between them. The CDR3 length is 12 residues. CDR3 amino acids: CASSFQGNEQYV. In DNA, the CDR3 is TGTGCCAGCAGTTTTCAAGGGAACGAGCAGTACGTC.

This clonotype showed up just a few times. CDR3 residues: CASSWRETQYF. CDR3 DNA sequence: TGTGCCAGCAGCTGGCGGGAGACCCAGTACTTC. The chain employs TRBV7-2 and TRBJ2-5; D gene uncertain. Germline V gene lookup returns CDR1 SGHTA and CDR2 FQGNSA. This CDR3 is 11 amino acids long. V lost 4 bases and J lost 5, with 5 bases in between.

The CDR3 bases are TGTGCCAGCAGCGCTTACGGGCGGCTTAATTCCTACGAGCAGTACTTC. It codes for CASSAYGRLNSYEQYF. This rearrangement joins TRBV12-3 or TRBV12-4 to TRBJ2-7; no reliable D call. This CDR3 has 16 amino acids. The V and J ends lost 6 bases and 1 base respectively, with 19 bases between them.

This clonotype was observed a handful of times. The V and J genes are TRBV29-1 and TRBJ2-1, with D maybe TRBD1 (6 bases). The V gene lost 0 bases and the J gene lost 9 bases, with 15 bases spanning the gap. CDR1 and CDR2 from the germline V gene are SQVTM and ANQGSEA. CDR3 length: 14 residues. The CDR3 loop is CSVEDDKQGGEQFF. CDR3 in DNA: TGCAGCGTTGAAGATGACAAACAGGGCGGTGAGCAGTTCTTC.

The chain has TRBV20-1 and TRBJ1-5, with 7 bases matching TRBD1. This CDR3 spans 13 amino acids. V lost 6 bases to trimming and J lost 6 bases; unmatched junction nucleotides: 8. Germline values: CDR1 DFQATT, CDR2 SNEGSKA (reference sequence). In nucleotides, the CDR3 is TGCAGTGCCAAAGGAGGGGGCGGTCAGCCCCAGCATTTT. Translation gives CSAKGGGGQPQHF.

Many counts were recorded for this clonotype. The chain combines TRBV3-1 with TRBJ1-4; no definite D call. This CDR3 is 15 amino acids long. V was shortened by 4 bases and J by 8 bases, with 17 bases between the two germline ends. Germline CDR1 and CDR2: LGHDT and YNNKEL (reference sequence). Here the CDR3 DNA reads TGTGCCAGCAGCCCACCAGGACGCGAAGGCGAAAAACTGTTTTTT. Translating gives CASSPPGREGEKLFF. Drawing the rest from reference TRBV3-1 and TRBJ1-4, the complete variable domain is DTAVSQTPKYLVTQMGNDKSIKCEQNLGHDTMYWYKQDSKKFLKIMFSYNNKELIINETVPNRFSPKSPDKAHLNLHINSLELGDSAVYFCASSPPGREGEKLFFGSGTQLSVL.